What follows are 4 T cell receptor beta chains derived from one specimen sequenced in a study of molecular identifiers for immune sequencing clone quantification. TCRdb re-called the PCR reads through MiXCR, storing one row per CDR3 protein. The sample has over 35,000 distinct CDR3 sequences; about 18% are singletons. The sequencing sample was made of naive CD8+ T cells from blood, with Jurkat cell RNA spiked in. Subset defined: FACS-sorted CD8+CD4-CCR7+CD45RA+ naive T cells. The receptor set was obtained from a human donor in good health. Some libraries in this study had Jurkat cell RNA spiked in.

Comments on this clonotype: With a much larger clone just one base away, this may be a read error. The gene calls are TRBV10-3 and TRBJ2-2; TRBD1 matches at 7 bases. The germline V gene encodes CDR1 ENHRY and CDR2 SYGVKD. The CDR3 totals 15 residues. The CDR3 is CAISGTAESAGEPFF. In nucleotides, the CDR3 is TGTGCCATCAGCGGGACAGCCGAAAGTGCCGGGGAGCCGTTTTTT.

About this clonotype itself: A read error may explain this, as a much larger clone is one base away. The rearrangement joins TRBV20-1 to TRBJ2-7, with 9 bases matching TRBD2. CDR1 DFQATT and CDR2 SNEGSKA come from the germline V gene (reference sequence). This CDR3 comprises 13 residues. The CDR3 protein is CSARASGAYEQCF. The CDR3, as DNA: TGCAGTGCTAGGGCTAGCGGGGCCTACGAGCAGTGCTTC.

This clonotype was recorded a few times. This sequence joins TRBV21-1 and TRBJ2-1; the table's D call, TRBD1, was not checked against the DNA. TRBV21-1 is flagged as a pseudogene. The CDR3 sequence is 13 residues long. The CDR3, as DNA: TGTGCCAGCAGCGGATCAGGGGGAGGGGAGCAGTTCTTC. Its protein product is CASSGSGGGEQFF.

This clonotype was counted ten times or more. The chain employs TRBV7-2 and TRBJ1-4, with a tentative D call TRBD1 (6 bases). Per the germline V gene, CDR1 is SGHTA and CDR2 is FQGNSA. There are 15 residues in the CDR3. V lost 4 bases to trimming and J lost 7 bases, with 16 bases between them. The CDR3 here is CASSYSGGFGEKLFF. Written as DNA, the CDR3 is TGTGCCAGCAGCTACTCCGGGGGCTTTGGTGAAAAACTGTTTTTT. The full variable domain, with the rest looked up from reference TRBV7-2 and TRBJ1-4, is GAGVSQSPSNKVTEKGKDVELRCDPISGHTALYWYRQSLGQGLEFLIYFQGNSAPDKSGLPSDRFSAERTGGSVSTLTIQRTQQEDSAVYLCASSYSGGFGEKLFFGSGTQLSVL.